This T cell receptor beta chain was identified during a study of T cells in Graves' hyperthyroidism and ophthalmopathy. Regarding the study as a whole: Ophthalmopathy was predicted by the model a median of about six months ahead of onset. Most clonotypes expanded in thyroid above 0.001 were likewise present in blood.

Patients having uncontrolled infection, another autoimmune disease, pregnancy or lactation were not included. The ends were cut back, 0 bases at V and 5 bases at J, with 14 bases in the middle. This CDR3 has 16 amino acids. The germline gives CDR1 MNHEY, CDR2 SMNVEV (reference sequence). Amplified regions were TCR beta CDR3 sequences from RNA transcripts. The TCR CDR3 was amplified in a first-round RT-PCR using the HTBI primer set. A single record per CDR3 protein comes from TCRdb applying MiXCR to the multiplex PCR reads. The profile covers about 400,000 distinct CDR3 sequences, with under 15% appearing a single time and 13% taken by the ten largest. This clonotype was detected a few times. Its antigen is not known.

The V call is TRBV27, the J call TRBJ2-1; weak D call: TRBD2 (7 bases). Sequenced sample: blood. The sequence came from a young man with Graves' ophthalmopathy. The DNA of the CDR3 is TGTGCCAGCAGTTTATCGGGAGGGGGTCTCGACAATGAGCAGTTCTTC. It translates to CASSLSGGGLDNEQFF.